This paragraph reports one T cell receptor beta chain. Authors' analysis steps: Nucleated cell counts were estimated from reference gene primer amplification. Repertoires were generated with immunoSEQ multiplex PCR, while TCRdb's copy carries only in-frame clones and drops some. V, J and clone size reflect that table, while D and trimming were determined from the DNA. This table holds about 100,000 clones, around four fifths found once. This sample was included in a study of blood T cell repertoires in COVID-19. At the level of the study: The United States, Italy and Spain supplied acute and convalescent COVID-19 samples. Sample material is recorded as cDNA or gDNA derived from T cells, B-cell-depleted T cells, or PBMCs.

The CDR3 consists of 12 residues. Germline CDR1 reads SGHVS; CDR2 reads FQNEAQ. The V gene lost 1 base and the J gene lost 5 bases, with 5 bases spanning the gap. The sequence was obtained from a man aged 50 to 59 with active or convalescent COVID-19. Sequenced material: peripheral blood. The genes are TRBV7-8 and TRBJ2-5, with D hard to call. CDR3 in amino acids: CASSLVIETQYF. The DNA of the CDR3 is TGTGCCAGCAGCTTAGTTATCGAGACCCAGTACTTC.